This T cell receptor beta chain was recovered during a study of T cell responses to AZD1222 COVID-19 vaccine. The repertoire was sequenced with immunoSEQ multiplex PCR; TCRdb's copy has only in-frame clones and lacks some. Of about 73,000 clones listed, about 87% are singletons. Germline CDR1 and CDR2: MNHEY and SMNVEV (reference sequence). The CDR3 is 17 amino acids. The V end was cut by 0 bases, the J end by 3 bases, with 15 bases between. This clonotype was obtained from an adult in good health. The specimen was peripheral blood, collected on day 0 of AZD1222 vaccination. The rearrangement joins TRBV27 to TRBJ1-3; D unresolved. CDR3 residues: CASSLSFSTLGGNTIYF. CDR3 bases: TGTGCCAGCAGTTTATCGTTTTCGACCCTAGGTGGAAACACCATATATTTT.